This T cell receptor beta chain comes out of a study of blood T cell repertoires in COVID-19 (dated by TCRdb to the early 2020s). Context from the whole study: The collaborator samples originated in the United States, Italy and Spain and spanned the acute and convalescent phases of COVID-19. The dataset comprised deeply sampled blood TCRbeta repertoires from subjects exposed to, actively infected with, or recovered from COVID-19. The samples were drawn from two sources: the first 160 participants of the ongoing ImmuneRACE study, and 1,200 or so subjects contributed by 6 global collaborators. Where available, HLA class I and class II types were obtained from metadata supplied by the sample provider rather than from assay-based typing. Sample metadata almost always included a de-identified subject ID, COVID-19 status, age in years and sex. The material from the prospective study consisted of cDNA or gDNA derived from T cells, B-cell-depleted T cells, or PBMCs. The repertoires were released in a freely available public database intended as a resource for research on the immune response to SARS-CoV-2. Broad study findings and their caveats: Clinical and demographic metadata were provided uncurated, with the amount varying by source and participant.

Only one count was recorded for this clone. There is no known antigen for this receptor. The sample holds no much larger clone one base away, and base qualities are not on file. Collaborating institutions collected whole blood in K2EDTA tubes following their own protocols. For TCRbeta analysis, collaborators shipped samples in one of three forms: frozen whole blood, isolated PBMCs, or DNA extracted from either of those sample types. From the cysteine up to the phenylalanine, the CDR3 has a length of 13 residues. The kept DNA is CDR3 alone, 39 bases in frame from the first base. Deletion took 2 bases off V and 5 bases off J, with a span of 9 bases between the germline ends. According to the germline V gene (reference sequence), CDR1 reads LGHDT and CDR2 reads YNNKEL. TCRbeta CDR3 regions were amplified from genomic DNA using the immunoSEQ Assay, a bias-controlled multiplex PCR. The paper's processing steps were these. Within the assay, amplification of reference gene primers was used to estimate how many nucleated cells each sample contained. To quantify the absolute abundance of each unique TCRbeta CDR3 rearrangement, sequence reads were collapsed and filtered. For each sample, productive Simpson clonality was calculated by taking the square root of Simpson's diversity index across productive rearrangements. Entries here come from immuneACCESS through TCRdb and include only in-frame sequences with V and J called. Some clones fail to appear in such tables; in the studies checked, an unresolved V gene covers under half of the shortfall, and the cause of the remainder is unknown. That table is the source of V, J and clone size, and D and trimming were worked out from the DNA. A total of around 260,000 clones appear in this sample, nearly 90% of them only once. The leading ten clones occupy more than 0.55% of the sample.

The source material was peripheral blood. Here the chain combines TRBV3-1 (or the pseudogene TRBV3-2) and TRBJ2-5; the D gene cannot be resolved reliably. This clonotype was obtained from a human donor in a cohort sampled during active COVID-19. The nucleotide sequence is given as TGTGCCAGCAGCCAAATGCAGAGGGAGACCCAGTACTTC. Its translation reads: CASSQMQRETQYF.